This T cell receptor beta chain was captured in a study of blood T cells in healthy people across ages. The second PCR ran roughly 6 to 11 cycles with a sample-barcoded 5' primer and J-beta primers. Each CDR3 protein gets one entry after TCRdb re-called the 5' RACE reads with MiXCR. The sample lists roughly 1,800,000 distinct CDR3 sequences, less than 50% occurring once. This clonotype has only a few counts. The CDR3 loop spans 13 amino acids. CDR1 and CDR2 from the germline V gene are SEHNR and FQNEAQ (reference sequence). Trimming cost V 5 bases and J 6 bases; bases outside gene matches: 6. Peripheral blood was drawn, around 9.5 milliliters per donor.

The chain couples TRBV7-9 to TRBJ1-1; 7 bases are a match to TRBD1. This clonotype was sampled from a woman between 35 and 50 years old in good health. Input material: blood. Written as DNA, the CDR3 is TGTGCCAGCAGCATTGACAGGGAGTCTGAAGCTTTCTTT. The encoded protein is CASSIDRESEAFF.